This T cell receptor (beta chain) was sequenced for a study of long-term antiretroviral therapy in people with HIV. The authors ran the immunoSEQ assay, v3.0, at survey level. The data were produced by immunoSEQ multiplex PCR, yet TCRdb's version contains in-frame clones alone and is incomplete. This sample yields under 15,000 clones, of which 82% are seen a single time; roughly 18% belongs to the top ten. This CDR3 is built from 16 residues. Trimming cost V 0 bases and J 6 bases, with 18 bases left between them. Germline CDR1 SGHDT, CDR2 YYEEEE. The chain links TRBV5-6 to TRBJ1-2; maybe TRBD1 (6 bases). The TCR was taken from a man aged 45-60 years with HIV. The sequenced sample was unsorted PBMCs, obtained just over 8 years after starting antiretroviral therapy. The CDR3 nucleotides read TGTGCCAGCAGCTTGGCCCCGGGGGCCCCCTACGATGGCTACACCTTC. It translates to CASSLAPGAPYDGYTF.